A selection of T cell receptor beta chains follows, all from one sample in a study of human T cells and chemical hapten exposure. Via MiXCR, TCRdb re-called the RACE reads, giving one row per CDR3 protein. The table includes tens of thousands of distinct CDR3 sequences, more than 10% detected once. Specimen: whole blood, collected in connection with sensitization to the hapten diphenylcyclopropenone (DPC). The receptors originated from a woman in her forties or fifties with alopecia areata. Some clones in this sample may be carry-over from other donors' samples. CDR3s include the opening cysteine and the closing phenylalanine or tryptophan. D genes are given only for firm matches. Clone size appears in some rows only: once, few, many, or a class for an expanded clone.

TRBD2,TRBJ2-7,few,TRBV5-4,TGTGCCAGCAGCTTACCCGGGACTAGCGGTTCCTACGAGCAGTACTTC,CASSLPGTSGSYEQYF
NA,TRBJ2-1,NA,TRBV14,TGTGCCAGCAGCTGGGACAATGAGCAGTTCTTC,CASSWDNEQFF
NA,TRBJ2-1,NA,TRBV7-2,TGTGCCAGCAGCTTAGCGCAAGAGCAGTTCTTC,CASSLAQEQFF
NA,TRBJ2-4,NA,TRBV3-1,TGTGCCAGCAGCCAAGAAGTTCCGGGAATAGGGGCCAAAAACATTCAGTACTTC,CASSQEVPGIGAKNIQYF
TRBD1,TRBJ1-5,few,TRBV6-2/TRBV6-3,TGTGCCAGCGGTCAGGGGGTTCAGCCCCAGCATTTT,CASGQGVQPQHF
NA,TRBJ1-1,many,TRBV18,TGTGCCAGCTCACCAAATGTAAACGTTGAAGCTTTCTTT,CASSPNVNVEAFF
NA,TRBJ2-2,many,TRBV11-1,TGTGCCAGCAGCTTAGAGCCGCGGGGCTCCGGGGAGCTGTTTTTT,CASSLEPRGSGELFF
TRBD1,TRBJ1-4,NA,TRBV28,TGTGCCAGCAGTTGGTTTGGGACAGGGGTTGAAAAACTGTTTTTT,CASSWFGTGVEKLFF
NA,TRBJ1-1,NA,TRBV7-6,TGTGCCAGCAGCCTCCAGGACGGGGGTTGGACTGAAGCTTTCTTT,CASSLQDGGWTEAFF
TRBD1,TRBJ1-6,NA,TRBV6-2/TRBV6-3,TGTGCCAGCATCCCGGACAGGGGCCTTTCACCCCTCCACTTT,CASIPDRGLSPLHF
TRBD1,TRBJ1-2,many,TRBV29-1,TGCAGCGTTGAAGGGACAGGGAGTGGCTACACCTTC,CSVEGTGSGYTF
NA,TRBJ1-1,NA,TRBV29-1,TGCAGCGTTGACAGGGGACTGGAAGCTTTCTTT,CSVDRGLEAFF
NA,TRBJ2-2,many,TRBV29-1,TGCAGCGTCCGACAGGACCACACCGGGGAGCTGTTTTTT,CSVRQDHTGELFF
TRBD1,TRBJ1-2,many,TRBV18,TGTGCCAGCTCACTAACGACAGGGAACTATGGCTACACCTTC,CASSLTTGNYGYTF